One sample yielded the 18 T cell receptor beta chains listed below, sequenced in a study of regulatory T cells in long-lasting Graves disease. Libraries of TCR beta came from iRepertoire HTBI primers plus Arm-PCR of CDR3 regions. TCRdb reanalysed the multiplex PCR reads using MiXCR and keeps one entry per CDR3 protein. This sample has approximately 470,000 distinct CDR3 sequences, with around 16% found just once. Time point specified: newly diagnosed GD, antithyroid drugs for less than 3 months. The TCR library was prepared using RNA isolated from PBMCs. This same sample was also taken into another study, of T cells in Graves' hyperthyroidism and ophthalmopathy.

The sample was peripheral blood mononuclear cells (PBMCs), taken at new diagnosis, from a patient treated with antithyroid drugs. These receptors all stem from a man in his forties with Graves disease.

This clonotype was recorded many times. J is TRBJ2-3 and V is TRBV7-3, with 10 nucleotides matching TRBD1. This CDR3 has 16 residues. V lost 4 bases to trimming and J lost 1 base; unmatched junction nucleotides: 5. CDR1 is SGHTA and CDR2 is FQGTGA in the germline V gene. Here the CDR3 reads CASSSPGTGGTDTQYF. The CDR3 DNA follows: TGTGCCAGCAGCTCACCCGGGACAGGGGGCACAGATACGCAGTATTTT. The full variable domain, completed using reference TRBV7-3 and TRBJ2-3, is GAGVSQTPSNKVTEKGKYVELRCDPISGHTALYWYRQSLGQGPEFLIYFQGTGAADDSGLPNDRFFAVRPEGSVSTLKIQRTERGDSAVYLCASSSPGTGGTDTQYFGPGTRLTVL.

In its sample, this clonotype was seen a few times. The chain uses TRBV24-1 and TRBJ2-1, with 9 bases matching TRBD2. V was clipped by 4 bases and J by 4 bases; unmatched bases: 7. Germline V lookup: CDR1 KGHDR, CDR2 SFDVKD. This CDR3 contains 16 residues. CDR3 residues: CATSDPTSGPYNEQFF. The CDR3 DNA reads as TGTGCCACCAGTGACCCTACTAGCGGGCCTTACAATGAGCAGTTCTTC.

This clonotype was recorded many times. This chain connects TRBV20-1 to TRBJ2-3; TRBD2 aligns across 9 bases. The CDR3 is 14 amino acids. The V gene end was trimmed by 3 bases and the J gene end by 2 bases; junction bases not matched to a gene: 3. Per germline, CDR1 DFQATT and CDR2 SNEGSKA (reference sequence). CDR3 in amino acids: CSASRLADTDTQYF. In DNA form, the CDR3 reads TGCAGTGCTAGTAGACTAGCGGACACAGATACGCAGTATTTT.

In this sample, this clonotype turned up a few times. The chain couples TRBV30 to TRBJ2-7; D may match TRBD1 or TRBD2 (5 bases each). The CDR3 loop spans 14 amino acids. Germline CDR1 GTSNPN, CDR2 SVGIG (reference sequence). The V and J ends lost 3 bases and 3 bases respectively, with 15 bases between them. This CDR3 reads CAWSLRGTNYEQYF. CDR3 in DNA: TGTGCCTGGAGCCTGAGGGGAACAAACTACGAGCAGTACTTC.

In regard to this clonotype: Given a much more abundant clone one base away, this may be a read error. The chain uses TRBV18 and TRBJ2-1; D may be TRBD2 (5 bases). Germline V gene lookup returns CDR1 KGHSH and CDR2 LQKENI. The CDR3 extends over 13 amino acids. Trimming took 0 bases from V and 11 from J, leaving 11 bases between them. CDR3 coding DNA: TGTGCCAGCTCACCACCGGCGGGTTCCCAGCAGTTCTTC. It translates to CASSPPAGSQQFF.

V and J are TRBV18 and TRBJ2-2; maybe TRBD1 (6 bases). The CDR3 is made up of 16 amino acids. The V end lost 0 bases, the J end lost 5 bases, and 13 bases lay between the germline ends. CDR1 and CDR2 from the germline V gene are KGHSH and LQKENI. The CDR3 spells CASSPPDRFGTGELFF. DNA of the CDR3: TGTGCCAGCTCACCACCCGACAGGTTTGGGACCGGGGAGCTGTTTTTT.

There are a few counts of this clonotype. CDR3 sequence (DNA): TGTGCCAGCAGTTTTAGTATCGGTGGCAGTTGGAATTCACCCCTCCACTTT. Translation gives CASSFSIGGSWNSPLHF. The J gene is TRBJ1-6, the V gene TRBV12-3 or TRBV12-4; D remains ambiguous. With 3 bases removed from V and 7 bases from J, the gap between germline ends came to 19 bases. CDR3 length: 17 residues.

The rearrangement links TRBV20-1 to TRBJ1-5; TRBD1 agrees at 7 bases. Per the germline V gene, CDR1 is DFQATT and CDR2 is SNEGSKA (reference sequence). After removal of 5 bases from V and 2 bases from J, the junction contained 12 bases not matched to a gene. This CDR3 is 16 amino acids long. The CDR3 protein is CSAQQGPVVGNQPQHF. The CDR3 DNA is TGCAGTGCTCAACAGGGGCCCGTAGTTGGCAATCAGCCCCAGCATTTT.

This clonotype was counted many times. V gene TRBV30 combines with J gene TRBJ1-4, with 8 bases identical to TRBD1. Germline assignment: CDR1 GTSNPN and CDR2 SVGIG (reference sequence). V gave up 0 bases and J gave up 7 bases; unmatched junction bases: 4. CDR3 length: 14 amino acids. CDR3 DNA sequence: TGTGCCTGGAGTGTACTGGGGACAGGTGAAAAACTGTTTTTT. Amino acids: CAWSVLGTGEKLFF. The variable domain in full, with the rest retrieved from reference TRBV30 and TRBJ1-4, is SQTIHQWPATLVQPVGSPLSLECTVEGTSNPNLYWYRQAAGRGLQLLFYSVGIGQISSEVPQNLSASRPQDRQFILSSKKLLLSDSGFYLCAWSVLGTGEKLFFGSGTQLSVL.

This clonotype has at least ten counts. Here the CDR3 reads CASSDRGLGYEQFF. The CDR3 nucleotides read TGTGCCAGCAGCGACAGGGGGCTCGGCTATGAGCAGTTCTTC. The rearrangement uses TRBV7-9 and TRBJ2-1, with TRBD1 matching 10 bases. Germline V gene sequence: CDR1 SEHNR, CDR2 FQNEAQ (reference sequence). The CDR3 consists of 14 residues. V was clipped by 5 bases and J by 8 bases; unmatched bases: 6.

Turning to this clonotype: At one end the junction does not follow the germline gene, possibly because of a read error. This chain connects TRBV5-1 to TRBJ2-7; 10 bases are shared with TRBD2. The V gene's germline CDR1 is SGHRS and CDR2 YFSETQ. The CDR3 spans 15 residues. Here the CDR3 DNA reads TGCGCCAGCTGCTTGGCTAGCGGGAGTACCTACGAGCAGTACTTC. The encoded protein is CASCLASGSTYEQYF.

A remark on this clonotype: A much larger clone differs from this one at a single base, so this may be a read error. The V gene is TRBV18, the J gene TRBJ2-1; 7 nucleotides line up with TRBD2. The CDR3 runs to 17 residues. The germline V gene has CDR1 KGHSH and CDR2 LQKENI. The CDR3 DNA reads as TGTGCCAGCTCACCGGGGAGGGTGGGTTCCTTCTACAATGAGCAGTCCTTC. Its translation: CASSPGRVGSFYNEQSF.

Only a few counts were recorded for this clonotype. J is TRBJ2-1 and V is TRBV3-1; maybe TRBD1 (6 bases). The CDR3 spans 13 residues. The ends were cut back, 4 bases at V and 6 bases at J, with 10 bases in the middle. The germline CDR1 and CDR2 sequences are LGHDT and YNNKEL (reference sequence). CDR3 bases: TGTGCCAGCAGCCCCTCAGGGGTCAATGAGCAGTTCTTC. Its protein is CASSPSGVNEQFF.

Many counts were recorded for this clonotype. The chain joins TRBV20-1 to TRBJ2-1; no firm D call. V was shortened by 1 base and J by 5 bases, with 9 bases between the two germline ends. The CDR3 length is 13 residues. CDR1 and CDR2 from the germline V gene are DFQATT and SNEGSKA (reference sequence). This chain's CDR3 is CSARVGRNNEQFF. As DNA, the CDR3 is TGCAGTGCTAGAGTGGGCCGGAACAATGAGCAGTTCTTC.

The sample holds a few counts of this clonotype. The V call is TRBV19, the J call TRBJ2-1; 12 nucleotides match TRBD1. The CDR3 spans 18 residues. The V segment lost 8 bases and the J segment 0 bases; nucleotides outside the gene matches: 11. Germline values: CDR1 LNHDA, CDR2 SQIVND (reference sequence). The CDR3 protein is CASRPGQGASSSYNEQFF. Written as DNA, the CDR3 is TGTGCCAGTCGACCGGGACAGGGGGCTTCGAGCTCCTACAATGAGCAGTTCTTC.

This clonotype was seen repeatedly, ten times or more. This chain's CDR3 is CASSSGRSGNTIYF. The CDR3 DNA follows: TGTGCCAGCAGTTCCGGACGCTCTGGAAACACCATATATTTT. This chain connects TRBV12-3 or TRBV12-4 to TRBJ1-3, with no clear D. The CDR3 covers 14 residues. V lost 4 bases and J 0 bases, leaving 7 bases between the germline ends.

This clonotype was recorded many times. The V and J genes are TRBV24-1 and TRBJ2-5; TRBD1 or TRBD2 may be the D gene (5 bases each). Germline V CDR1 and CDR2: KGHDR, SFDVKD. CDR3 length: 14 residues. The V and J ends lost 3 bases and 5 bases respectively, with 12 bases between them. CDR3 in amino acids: CATSDGTGRETQYF. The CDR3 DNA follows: TGTGCCACCAGTGATGGGACGGGTAGGGAGACCCAGTACTTC.

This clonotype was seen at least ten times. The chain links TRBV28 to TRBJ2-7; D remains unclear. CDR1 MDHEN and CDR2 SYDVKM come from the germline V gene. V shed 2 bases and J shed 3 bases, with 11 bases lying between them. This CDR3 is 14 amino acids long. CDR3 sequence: CASSLVPVGYEQYF. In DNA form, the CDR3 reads TGTGCCAGCAGTTTAGTCCCGGTGGGCTACGAGCAGTACTTC.